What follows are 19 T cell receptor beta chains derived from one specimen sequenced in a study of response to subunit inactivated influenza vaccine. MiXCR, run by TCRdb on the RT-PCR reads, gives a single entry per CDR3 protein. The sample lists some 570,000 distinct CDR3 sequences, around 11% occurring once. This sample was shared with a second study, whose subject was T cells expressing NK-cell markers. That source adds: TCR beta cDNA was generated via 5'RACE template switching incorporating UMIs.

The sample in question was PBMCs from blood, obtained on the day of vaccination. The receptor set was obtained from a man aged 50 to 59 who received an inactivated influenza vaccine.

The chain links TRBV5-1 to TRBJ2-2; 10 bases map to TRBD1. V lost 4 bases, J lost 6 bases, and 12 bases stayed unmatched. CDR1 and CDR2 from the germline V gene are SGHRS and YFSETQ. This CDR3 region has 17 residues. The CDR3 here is CASSGPTGTGASGELFF. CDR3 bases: TGCGCCAGCAGCGGTCCCACCGGGACAGGGGCCTCCGGGGAGCTGTTTTTT.

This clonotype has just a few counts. CDR3: CASSYDLGTEAFF. The CDR3 DNA sequence: TGTGCCAGCAGTTACGACCTGGGGACTGAAGCTTTCTTT. V is TRBV6-5 and J is TRBJ1-1; D uncertain. Germline CDR1 MNHEY, CDR2 SVGAGI. Trimming took 2 bases from V and 5 from J, leaving 9 bases between them. The length of the CDR3 is 13 residues.

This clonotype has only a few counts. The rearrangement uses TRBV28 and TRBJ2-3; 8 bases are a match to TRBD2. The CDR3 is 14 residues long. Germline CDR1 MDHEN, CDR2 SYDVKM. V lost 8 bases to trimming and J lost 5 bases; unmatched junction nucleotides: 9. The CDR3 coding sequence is TGTGCCAGCGGAAAAGCGGGGGAACAAGATACGCAGTATTTT. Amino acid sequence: CASGKAGEQDTQYF.

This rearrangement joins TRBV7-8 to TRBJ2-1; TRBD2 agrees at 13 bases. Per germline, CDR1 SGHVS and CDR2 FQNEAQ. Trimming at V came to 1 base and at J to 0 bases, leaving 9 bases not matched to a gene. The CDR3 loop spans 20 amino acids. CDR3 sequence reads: CASSLGRTSGGPSSYNEQFF. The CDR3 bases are TGTGCCAGCAGCTTAGGGCGGACTAGCGGGGGCCCTAGCTCCTACAATGAGCAGTTCTTC.

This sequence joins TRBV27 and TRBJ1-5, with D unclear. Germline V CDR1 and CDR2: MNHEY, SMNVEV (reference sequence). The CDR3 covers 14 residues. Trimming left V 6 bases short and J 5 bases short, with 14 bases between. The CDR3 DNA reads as TGTGCCAGCAGCCCGGGAGGGCCCGATCAGCCCCAGCATTTT. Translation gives CASSPGGPDQPQHF.

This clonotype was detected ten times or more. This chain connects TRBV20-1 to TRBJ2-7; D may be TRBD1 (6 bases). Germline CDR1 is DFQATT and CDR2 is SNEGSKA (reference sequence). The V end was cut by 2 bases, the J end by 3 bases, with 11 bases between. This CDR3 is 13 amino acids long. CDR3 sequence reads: CSARNGQNYEQYF. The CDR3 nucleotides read TGCAGTGCTAGAAACGGACAGAACTACGAGCAGTACTTC.

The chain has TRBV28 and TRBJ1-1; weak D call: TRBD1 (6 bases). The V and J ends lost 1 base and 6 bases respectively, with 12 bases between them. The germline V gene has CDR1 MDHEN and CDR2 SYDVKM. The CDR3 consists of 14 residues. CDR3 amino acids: CASSLYGGGPEAFF. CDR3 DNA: TGTGCCAGCAGTTTATACGGCGGGGGGCCTGAAGCTTTCTTT.

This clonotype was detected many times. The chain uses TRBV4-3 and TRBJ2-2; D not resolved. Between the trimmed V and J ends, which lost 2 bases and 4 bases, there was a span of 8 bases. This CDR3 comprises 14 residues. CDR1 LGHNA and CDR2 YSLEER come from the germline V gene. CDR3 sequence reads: CASSQTVFTGELFF. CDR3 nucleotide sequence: TGCGCCAGCAGCCAAACAGTTTTCACCGGGGAGCTGTTTTTT.

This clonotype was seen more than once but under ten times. The CDR3 bases are TGTGCCACCAGTGATTTTGGAGGGGAGAGCACAGATACGCAGTATTTT. Its translation is CATSDFGGESTDTQYF. The rearrangement links TRBV24-1 to TRBJ2-3, with a possible D match to TRBD2 (6 bases). This CDR3 is 16 amino acids long. Germline values: CDR1 KGHDR, CDR2 SFDVKD. The ends were cut back, 1 base at V and 0 bases at J, with 10 bases in the middle.

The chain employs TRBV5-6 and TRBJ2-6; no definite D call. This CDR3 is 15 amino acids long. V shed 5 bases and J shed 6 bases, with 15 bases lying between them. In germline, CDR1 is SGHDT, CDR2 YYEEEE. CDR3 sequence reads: CASRSTVLKANVLTF. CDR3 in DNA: TGTGCCAGCAGATCGACCGTACTCAAGGCCAACGTCCTGACTTTC.

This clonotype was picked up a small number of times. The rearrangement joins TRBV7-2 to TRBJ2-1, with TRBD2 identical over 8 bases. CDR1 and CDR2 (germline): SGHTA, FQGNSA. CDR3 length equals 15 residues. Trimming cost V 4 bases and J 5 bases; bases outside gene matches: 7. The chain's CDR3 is CASSSRLATNNEQFF. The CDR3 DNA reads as TGTGCCAGCAGCTCCCGACTAGCGACCAACAATGAGCAGTTCTTC.

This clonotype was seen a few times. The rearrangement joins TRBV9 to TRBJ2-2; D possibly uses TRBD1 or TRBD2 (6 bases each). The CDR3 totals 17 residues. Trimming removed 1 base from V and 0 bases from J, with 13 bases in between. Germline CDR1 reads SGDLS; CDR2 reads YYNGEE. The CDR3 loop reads CASSVRGDPPNTGELFF. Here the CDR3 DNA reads TGTGCCAGCAGCGTAAGGGGGGACCCGCCGAACACCGGGGAGCTGTTTTTT.

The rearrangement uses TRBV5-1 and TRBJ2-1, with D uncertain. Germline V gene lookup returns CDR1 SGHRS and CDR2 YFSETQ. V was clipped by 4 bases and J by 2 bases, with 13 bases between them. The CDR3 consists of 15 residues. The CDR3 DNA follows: TGCGCCAGCAGCCGTGGGAAAAAAACCTACAATGAGCAGTTCTTC. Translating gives CASSRGKKTYNEQFF.

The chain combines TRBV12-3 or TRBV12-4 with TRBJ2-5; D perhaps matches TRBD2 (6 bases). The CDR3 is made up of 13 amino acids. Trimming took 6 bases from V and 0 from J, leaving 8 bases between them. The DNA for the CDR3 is TGTGCCAGCAGACGGGAGTACCAAGAGACCCAGTACTTC. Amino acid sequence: CASRREYQETQYF.

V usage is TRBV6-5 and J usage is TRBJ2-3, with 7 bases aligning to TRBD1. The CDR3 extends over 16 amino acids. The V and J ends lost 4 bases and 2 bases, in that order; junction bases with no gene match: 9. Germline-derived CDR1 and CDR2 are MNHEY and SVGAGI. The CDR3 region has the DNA TGTGCCAGCAGTTGGGGGCAGGGGGTTTCCACAGATACGCAGTATTTT. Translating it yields CASSWGQGVSTDTQYF.

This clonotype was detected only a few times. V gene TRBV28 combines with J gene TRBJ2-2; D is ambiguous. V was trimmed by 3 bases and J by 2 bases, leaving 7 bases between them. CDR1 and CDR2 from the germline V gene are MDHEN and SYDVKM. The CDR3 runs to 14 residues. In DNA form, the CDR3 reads TGTGCCAGCAGTTTTGCACTCAACACCGGGGAGCTGTTTTTT. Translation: CASSFALNTGELFF.

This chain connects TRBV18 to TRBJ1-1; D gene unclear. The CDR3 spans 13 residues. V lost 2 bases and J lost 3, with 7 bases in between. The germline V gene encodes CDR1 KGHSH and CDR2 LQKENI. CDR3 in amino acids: CASSPIVDTEAFF. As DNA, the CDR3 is TGTGCCAGCTCACCAATAGTGGACACTGAAGCTTTCTTT.

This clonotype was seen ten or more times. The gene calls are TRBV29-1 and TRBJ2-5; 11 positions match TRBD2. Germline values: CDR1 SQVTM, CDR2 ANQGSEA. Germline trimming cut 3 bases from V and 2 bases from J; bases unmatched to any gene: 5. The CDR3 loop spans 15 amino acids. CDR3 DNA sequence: TGCAGCGTTGACCGACTAGCGGGGCTTCAAGAGACCCAGTACTTC. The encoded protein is CSVDRLAGLQETQYF.

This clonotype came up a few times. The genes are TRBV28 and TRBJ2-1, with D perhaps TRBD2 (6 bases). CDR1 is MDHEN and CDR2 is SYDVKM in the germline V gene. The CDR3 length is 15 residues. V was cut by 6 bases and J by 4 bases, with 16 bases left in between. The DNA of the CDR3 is TGTGCCAGCAGCTATCCCGGGACTTCGTACAATGAGCAGTTCTTC. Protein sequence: CASSYPGTSYNEQFF.